A single T cell receptor beta chain is shown here with its context. What it binds is unknown. Profiling relied on immunoSEQ multiplex PCR, and the TCRdb table lists in-frame clones only, not all of them. The data hold roughly 500,000 clones, with 80% to 90% observed a single time. Regarding treatment: some 20 received Ad26.COV2.S at low or high dose, single or two shots; 5 received placebo; per-sample allocation not given. Sample collection was performed on day 63 after the first vaccine or placebo injection. This sample stems from a study of Ad26.COV2.S vaccination and SARS-CoV-2 variants. Across the whole study: The donor belonged to the COV1001 Ad26.COV2.S trial arm. Study-wide points: Recipients given vaccine exceeded placebo recipients in spike-specific TCR breadth.

CDR1 and CDR2 from the germline V gene are SGHTA and FQGTGA. With V trimmed by 2 bases and J by 6 bases, 5 bases remained unmatched. The CDR3 consists of 16 residues. The sample here was peripheral blood, taken in a trial of Ad26.COV2.S vaccine versus placebo. V usage is TRBV7-3 and J usage is TRBJ2-1; 12 nucleotides align to TRBD2. This receptor was taken from a person between 18 and 65 years old who received the Ad26.COV2.S COVID-19 vaccine or a placebo. This CDR3 reads CASSLPGLAGINEQFF. Written as DNA, the CDR3 is TGTGCCAGCAGCTTACCGGGACTAGCGGGTATCAATGAGCAGTTCTTC.